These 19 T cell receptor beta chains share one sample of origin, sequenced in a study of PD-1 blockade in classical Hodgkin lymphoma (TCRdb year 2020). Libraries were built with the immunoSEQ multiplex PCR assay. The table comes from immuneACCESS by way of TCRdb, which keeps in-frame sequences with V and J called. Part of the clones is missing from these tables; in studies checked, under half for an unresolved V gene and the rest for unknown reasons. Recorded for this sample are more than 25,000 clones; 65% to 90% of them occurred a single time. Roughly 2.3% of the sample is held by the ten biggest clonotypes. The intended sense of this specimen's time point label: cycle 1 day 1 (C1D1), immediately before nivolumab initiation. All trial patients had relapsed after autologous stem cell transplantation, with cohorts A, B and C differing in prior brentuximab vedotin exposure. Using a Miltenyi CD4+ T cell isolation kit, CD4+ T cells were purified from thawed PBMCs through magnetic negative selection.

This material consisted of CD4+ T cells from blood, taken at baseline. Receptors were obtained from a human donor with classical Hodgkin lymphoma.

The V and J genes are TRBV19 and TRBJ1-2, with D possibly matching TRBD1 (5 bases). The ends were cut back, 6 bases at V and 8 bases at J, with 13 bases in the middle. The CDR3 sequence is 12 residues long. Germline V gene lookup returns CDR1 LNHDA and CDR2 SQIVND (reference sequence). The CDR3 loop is CASSLLGVGYTF. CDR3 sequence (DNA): TGTGCCAGTAGCCTCCTGGGGGTAGGCTACACCTTC.

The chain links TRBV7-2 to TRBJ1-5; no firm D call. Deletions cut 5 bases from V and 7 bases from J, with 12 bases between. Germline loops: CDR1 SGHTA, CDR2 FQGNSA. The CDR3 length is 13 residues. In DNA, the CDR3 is TGTGCCAGCAGCACCCAACCCCCACAGCCCCAGCATTTT. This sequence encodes CASSTQPPQPQHF.

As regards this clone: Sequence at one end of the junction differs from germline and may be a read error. The CDR3 spells CASSLSRGGSGLYF. Written as DNA, the CDR3 is TGTGCCAGCAGTTTATCTCGCGGCGGGAGCGGGCTATATTTC. The genes are TRBV27 and TRBJ2-7, with 7 bases lining up with TRBD2. The CDR3 totals 14 residues. The germline gives CDR1 MNHEY, CDR2 SMNVEV (reference sequence).

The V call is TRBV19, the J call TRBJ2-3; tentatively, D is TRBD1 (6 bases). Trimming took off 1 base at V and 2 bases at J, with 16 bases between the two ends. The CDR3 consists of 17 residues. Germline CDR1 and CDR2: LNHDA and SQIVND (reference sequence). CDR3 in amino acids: CASSIARRDILTDTQYF. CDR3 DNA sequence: TGTGCCAGTAGTATAGCCAGAAGGGACATACTCACAGATACGCAGTATTTT.

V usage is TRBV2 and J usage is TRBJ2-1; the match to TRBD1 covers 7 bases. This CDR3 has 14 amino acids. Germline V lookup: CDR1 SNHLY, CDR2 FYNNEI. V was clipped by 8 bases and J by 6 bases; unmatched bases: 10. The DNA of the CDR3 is TGTGCCAGCCTCCGGGACAGTGTATTCAATGAGCAGTTCTTC. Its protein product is CASLRDSVFNEQFF. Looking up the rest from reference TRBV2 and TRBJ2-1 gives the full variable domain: EPEVTQTPSHQVTQMGQEVILRCVPISNHLYFYWYRQILGQKVEFLVSFYNNEISEKSEIFDDQFSVERPDGSNFTLKIRSTKLEDSAMYFCASLRDSVFNEQFFGPGTRLTVL.

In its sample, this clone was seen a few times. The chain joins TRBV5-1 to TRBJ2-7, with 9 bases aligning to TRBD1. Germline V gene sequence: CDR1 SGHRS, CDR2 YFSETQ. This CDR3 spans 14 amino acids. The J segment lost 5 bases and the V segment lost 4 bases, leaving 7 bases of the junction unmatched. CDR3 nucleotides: TGCGCCAGCAGCCTCGGACAGGGGTGGGACGAGCAGTACTTC. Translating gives CASSLGQGWDEQYF.

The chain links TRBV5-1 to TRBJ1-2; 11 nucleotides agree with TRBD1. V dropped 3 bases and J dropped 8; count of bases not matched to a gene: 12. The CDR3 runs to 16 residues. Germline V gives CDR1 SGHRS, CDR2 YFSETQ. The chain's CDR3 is CASSSIRGTGGNGYTF. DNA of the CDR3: TGCGCCAGCAGCTCCATCAGGGGGACAGGGGGAAACGGCTACACCTTC.

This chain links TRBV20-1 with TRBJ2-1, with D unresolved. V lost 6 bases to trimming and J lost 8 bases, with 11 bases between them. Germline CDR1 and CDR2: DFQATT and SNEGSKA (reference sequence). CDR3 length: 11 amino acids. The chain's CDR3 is CSARWVDEQFF. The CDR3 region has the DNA TGCAGTGCCCGGTGGGTGGATGAGCAGTTCTTC.

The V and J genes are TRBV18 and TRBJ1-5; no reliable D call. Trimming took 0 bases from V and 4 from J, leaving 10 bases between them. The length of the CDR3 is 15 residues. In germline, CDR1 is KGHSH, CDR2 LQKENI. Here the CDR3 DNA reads TGTGCCAGCTCACCACCGATGCCAGAGAATCAGCCCCAGCATTTT. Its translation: CASSPPMPENQPQHF.

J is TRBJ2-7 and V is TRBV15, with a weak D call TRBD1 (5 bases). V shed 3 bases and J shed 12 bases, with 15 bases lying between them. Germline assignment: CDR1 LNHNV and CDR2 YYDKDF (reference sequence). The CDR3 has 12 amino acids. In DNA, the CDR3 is TGTGCCACCAGCAGGGACGCAGGGTCGGCGTACTTC. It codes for CATSRDAGSAYF.

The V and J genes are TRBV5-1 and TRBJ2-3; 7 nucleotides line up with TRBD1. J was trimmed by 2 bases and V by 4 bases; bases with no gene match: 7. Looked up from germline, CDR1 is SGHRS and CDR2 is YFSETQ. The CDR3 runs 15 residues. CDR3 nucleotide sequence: TGCGCCAGCAGCCCCAGACAGGGCTCCACAGATACGCAGTATTTT. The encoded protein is CASSPRQGSTDTQYF.

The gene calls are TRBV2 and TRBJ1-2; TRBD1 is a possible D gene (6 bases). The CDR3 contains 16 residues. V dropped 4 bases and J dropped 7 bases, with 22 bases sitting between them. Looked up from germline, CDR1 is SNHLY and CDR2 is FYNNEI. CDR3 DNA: TGTGCCAGCAGTGGGCAGCGGCGGGGGGCGAGCGGTGGCTACACCTTC. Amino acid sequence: CASSGQRRGASGGYTF.

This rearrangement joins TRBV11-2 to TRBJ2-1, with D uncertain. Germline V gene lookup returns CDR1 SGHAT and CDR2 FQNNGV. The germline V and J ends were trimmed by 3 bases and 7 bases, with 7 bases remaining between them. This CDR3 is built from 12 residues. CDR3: CASSLVSNEQFF. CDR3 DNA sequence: TGTGCCAGCAGCTTGGTTTCAAATGAGCAGTTCTTC.

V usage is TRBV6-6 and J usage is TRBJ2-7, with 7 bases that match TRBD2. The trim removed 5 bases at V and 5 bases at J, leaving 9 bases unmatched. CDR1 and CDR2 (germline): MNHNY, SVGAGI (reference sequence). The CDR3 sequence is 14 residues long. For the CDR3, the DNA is TGTGCCAGCAGTCCCGGGACTACGGCCAACGAGCAGTACTTC. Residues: CASSPGTTANEQYF.

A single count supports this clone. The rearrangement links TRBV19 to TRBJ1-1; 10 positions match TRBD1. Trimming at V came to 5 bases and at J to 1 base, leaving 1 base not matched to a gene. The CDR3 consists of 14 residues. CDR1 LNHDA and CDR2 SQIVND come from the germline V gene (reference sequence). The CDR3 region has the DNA TGTGCCAGTAGTTGGACAGGGGGGAACACTGAAGCTTTCTTT. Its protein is CASSWTGGNTEAFF.

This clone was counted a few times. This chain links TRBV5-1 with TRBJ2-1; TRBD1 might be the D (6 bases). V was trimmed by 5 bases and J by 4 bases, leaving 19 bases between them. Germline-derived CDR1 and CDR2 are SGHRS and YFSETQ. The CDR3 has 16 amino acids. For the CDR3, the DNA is TGCGCCAGCAGTTTGACCACGGGACAAGCATACAATGAGCAGTTCTTC. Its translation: CASSLTTGQAYNEQFF.

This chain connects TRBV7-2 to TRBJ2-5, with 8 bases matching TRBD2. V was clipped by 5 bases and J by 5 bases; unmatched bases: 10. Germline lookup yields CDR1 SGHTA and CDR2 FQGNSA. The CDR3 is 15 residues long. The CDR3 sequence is CASSLSGTNRETQYF. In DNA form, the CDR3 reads TGTGCCAGCAGCCTTAGCGGGACCAACCGGGAGACCCAGTACTTC.

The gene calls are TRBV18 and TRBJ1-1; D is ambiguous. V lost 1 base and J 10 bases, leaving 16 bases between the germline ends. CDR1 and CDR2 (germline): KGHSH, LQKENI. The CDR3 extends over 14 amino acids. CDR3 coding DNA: TGTGCCAGCTCACCACAAGGCAGGACCATGGGAGCTTTCTTT. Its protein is CASSPQGRTMGAFF. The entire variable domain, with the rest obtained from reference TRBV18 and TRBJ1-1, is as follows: NAGVMQNPRHLVRRRGQEARLRCSPMKGHSHVYWYRQLPEEGLKFMVYLQKENIIDESGMPKERFSAEFPKEGPSILRIQQVVRGDSAAYFCASSPQGRTMGAFFGQGTRLTVV.

The CDR3 is CASSSDGTGTDTQYF. CDR3 bases: TGTGCCAGCAGCTCGGATGGGACAGGCACAGATACGCAGTATTTT. The genes are TRBV7-9 and TRBJ2-3; 7 bases align to TRBD1. The germline V gene has CDR1 SEHNR and CDR2 FQNEAQ (reference sequence). Trimming at V came to 4 bases and at J to 1 base, leaving 5 bases not matched to a gene. The CDR3 extends over 15 amino acids.